This T cell receptor (beta chain) was documented in a study of CD4 T cells in relation to SARS-CoV-2 and coronaviruses. Before the COVID-19 pandemic, during about 2010-2018, CD4+ T cells were taken from unexposed donors. Produced via immunoSEQ multiplex PCR; TCRdb's table is partial and in-frame only. The profile shows under 90,000 clones, approximately 93% of them singletons. Material for sequencing was naive CD4+ T cells from PBMCs. Subset of the sample: naive CD4+ T cells isolated by negative enrichment. This clonotype was sampled from a human donor in good health.

The CDR3 spells CASSPRQGLGTEAFF. The CDR3 coding sequence is TGTGCCAGCAGCCCACGACAGGGTCTGGGCACTGAAGCTTTCTTT. The gene calls are TRBV7-2 and TRBJ1-1, with 7 bases identical to TRBD1. V shed 5 bases, J shed 4 bases, and the junction held 10 bases outside the gene matches. Germline V lookup: CDR1 SGHTA, CDR2 FQGNSA. The length of the CDR3 is 15 residues. The variable domain in full, with the rest retrieved from reference TRBV7-2 and TRBJ1-1, is GAGVSQSPSNKVTEKGKDVELRCDPISGHTALYWYRQSLGQGLEFLIYFQGNSAPDKSGLPSDRFSAERTGGSVSTLTIQRTQQEDSAVYLCASSPRQGLGTEAFFGQGTRLTVV.